This T cell receptor beta chain comes out of a study of Graves' ophthalmopathy and Graves' hyperthyroidism. Trimming removed 0 bases from V and 5 bases from J, with 7 bases in between. This CDR3 is built from 13 residues. Per germline, CDR1 SQVTM and CDR2 ANQGSEA. CDR3 regions of TCR beta were amplified from RNA transcripts. An initial RT-PCR round employing HTBI primers preceded a second-round multiplex PCR. TCRdb re-called the multiplex PCR reads with MiXCR, one entry per CDR3 protein. Of about 400,000 distinct CDR3 sequences listed, just over 15% are singletons. There are many counts of this clonotype.

The specimen sequenced was peripheral blood. The origin of this receptor is a woman in her late teens or twenties with stable Graves' hyperthyroidism. The rearrangement links TRBV29-1 to TRBJ2-2; TRBD1 is a possible D gene (6 bases). The CDR3 protein is CSVEDRGTGELFF. CDR3 sequence (DNA): TGCAGCGTTGAAGATAGGGGGACCGGGGAGCTGTTTTTT.